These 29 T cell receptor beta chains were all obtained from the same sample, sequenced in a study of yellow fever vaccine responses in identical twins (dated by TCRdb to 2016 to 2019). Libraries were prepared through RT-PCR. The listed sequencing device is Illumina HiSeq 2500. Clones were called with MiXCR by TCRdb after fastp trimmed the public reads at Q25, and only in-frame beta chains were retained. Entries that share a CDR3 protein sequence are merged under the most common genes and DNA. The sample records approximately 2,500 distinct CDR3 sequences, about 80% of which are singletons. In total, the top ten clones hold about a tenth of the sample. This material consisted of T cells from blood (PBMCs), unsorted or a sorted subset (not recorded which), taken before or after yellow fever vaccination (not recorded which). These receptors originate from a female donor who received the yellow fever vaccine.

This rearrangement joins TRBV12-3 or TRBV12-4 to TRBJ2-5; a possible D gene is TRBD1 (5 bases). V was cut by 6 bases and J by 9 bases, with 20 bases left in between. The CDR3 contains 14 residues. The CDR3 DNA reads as TGTGCCAGCAGCCGAAATGACAGTCCGTGGGCCCAGTACTTC. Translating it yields CASSRNDSPWAQYF.

DNA of the CDR3: TGTGCCAGCTGCCCCGGGACAGGGAACGGGGAGACCCAGTACTTC. It codes for CASCPGTGNGETQYF. J is TRBJ2-5 and V is TRBV25-1, with 9 bases identical to TRBD1. V shed 8 bases, J shed 5 bases, and the junction held 12 bases outside the gene matches. Germline V gene lookup returns CDR1 MGHDK and CDR2 SYGVNS. The CDR3 spans 15 residues.

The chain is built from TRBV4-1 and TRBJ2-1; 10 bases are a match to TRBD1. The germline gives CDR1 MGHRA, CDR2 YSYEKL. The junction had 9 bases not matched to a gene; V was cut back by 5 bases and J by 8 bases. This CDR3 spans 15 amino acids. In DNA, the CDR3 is TGCGCCAGCAGCTTATGGGACAGGGGTATCGATGAGCAGTTCTTC. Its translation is CASSLWDRGIDEQFF.

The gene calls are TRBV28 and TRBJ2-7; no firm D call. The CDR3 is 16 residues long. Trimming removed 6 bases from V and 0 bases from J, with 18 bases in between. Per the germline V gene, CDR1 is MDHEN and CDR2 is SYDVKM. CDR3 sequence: CASRHPTVIDSYEQYF. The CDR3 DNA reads TGTGCCAGCAGACATCCCACCGTGATCGACTCCTACGAGCAGTACTTC. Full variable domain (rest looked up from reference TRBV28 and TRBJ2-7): DVKVTQSSRYLVKRTGEKVFLECVQDMDHENMFWYRQDPGLGLRLIYFSYDVKMKEKGDIPEGYSVSREKKERFSLILESASTNQTSMYLCASRHPTVIDSYEQYFGPGTRLTVT.

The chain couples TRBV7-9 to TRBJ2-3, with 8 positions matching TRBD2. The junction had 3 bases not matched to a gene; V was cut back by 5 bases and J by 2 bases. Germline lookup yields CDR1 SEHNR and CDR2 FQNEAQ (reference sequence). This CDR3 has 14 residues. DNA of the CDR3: TGTGCCAGCAGCCCAGCGGGGGCCACAGATACGCAGTATTTT. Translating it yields CASSPAGATDTQYF.

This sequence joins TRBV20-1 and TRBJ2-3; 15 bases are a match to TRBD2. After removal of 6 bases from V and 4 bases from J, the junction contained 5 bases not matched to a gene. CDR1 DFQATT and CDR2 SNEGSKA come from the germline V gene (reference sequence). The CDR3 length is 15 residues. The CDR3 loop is CSATGLAGGADTQYF. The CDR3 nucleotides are TGCAGTGCAACCGGACTAGCGGGGGGGGCAGATACGCAGTATTTT.

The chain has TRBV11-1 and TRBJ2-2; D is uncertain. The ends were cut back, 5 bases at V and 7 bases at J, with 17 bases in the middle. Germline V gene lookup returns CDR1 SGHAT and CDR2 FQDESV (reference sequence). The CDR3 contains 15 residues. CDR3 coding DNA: TGTGCCAGCAGCCCGACGGAAAGGTTCGGCGGGGAGCTGTTTTTT. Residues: CASSPTERFGGELFF.

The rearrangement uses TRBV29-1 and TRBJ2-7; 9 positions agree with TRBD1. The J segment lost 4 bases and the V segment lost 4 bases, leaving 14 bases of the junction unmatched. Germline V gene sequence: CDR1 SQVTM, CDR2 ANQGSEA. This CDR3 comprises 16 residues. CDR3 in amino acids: CSVAGTGPLSFYEQYF. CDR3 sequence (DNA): TGCAGCGTTGCCGGGACAGGGCCCCTCTCATTTTACGAGCAGTACTTC.

The CDR3 nucleotides read TGTGCCAGCAGCTTGGGAGGGCCCTCCGGGGAGCTGTTTTTT. Translated: CASSLGGPSGELFF. The chain employs TRBV11-2 and TRBJ2-2; 7 bases map to TRBD2. Germline values: CDR1 SGHAT, CDR2 FQNNGV. V trimming: 3 bases; J trimming: 6 bases; junction bases outside the gene matches: 4. The CDR3 is 14 residues long.

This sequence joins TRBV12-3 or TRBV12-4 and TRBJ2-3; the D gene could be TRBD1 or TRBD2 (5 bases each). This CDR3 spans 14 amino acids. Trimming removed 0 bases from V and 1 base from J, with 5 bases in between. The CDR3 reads CASSLAGGTDTQYF. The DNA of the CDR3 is TGTGCCAGCAGTTTAGCGGGGGGCACAGATACGCAGTATTTT.

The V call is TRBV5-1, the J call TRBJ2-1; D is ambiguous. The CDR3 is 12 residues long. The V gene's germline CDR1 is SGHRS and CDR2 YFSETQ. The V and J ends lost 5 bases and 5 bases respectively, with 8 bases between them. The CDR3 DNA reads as TGCGCCAGCAGTCCACTTGACAATGAGCAGTTCTTC. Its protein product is CASSPLDNEQFF.

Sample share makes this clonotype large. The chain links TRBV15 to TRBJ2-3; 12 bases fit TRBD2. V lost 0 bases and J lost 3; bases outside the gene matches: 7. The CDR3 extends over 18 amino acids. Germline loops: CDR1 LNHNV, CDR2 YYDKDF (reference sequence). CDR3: CATSRDTLAGGPTDTQYF. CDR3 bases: TGTGCCACCAGCAGAGATACGCTAGCGGGGGGGCCGACAGATACGCAGTATTTT.

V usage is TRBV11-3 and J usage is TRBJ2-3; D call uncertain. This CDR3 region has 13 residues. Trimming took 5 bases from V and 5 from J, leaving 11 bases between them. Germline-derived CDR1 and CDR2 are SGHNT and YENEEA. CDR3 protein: CASSTNMGDTQYF. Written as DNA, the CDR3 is TGTGCCAGCAGCACCAACATGGGAGATACGCAGTATTTT.

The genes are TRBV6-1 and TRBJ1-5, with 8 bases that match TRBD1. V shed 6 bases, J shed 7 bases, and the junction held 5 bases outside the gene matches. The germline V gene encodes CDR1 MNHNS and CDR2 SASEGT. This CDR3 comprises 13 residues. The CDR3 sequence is CASRASGGQPQHF. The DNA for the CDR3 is TGTGCCAGCAGAGCTTCAGGGGGCCAGCCCCAGCATTTT.

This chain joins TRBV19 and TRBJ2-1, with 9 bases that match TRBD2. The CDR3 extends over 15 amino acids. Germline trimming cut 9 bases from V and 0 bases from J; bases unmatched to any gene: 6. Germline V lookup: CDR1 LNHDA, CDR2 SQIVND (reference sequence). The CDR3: CASQLSGGSYNEQFF. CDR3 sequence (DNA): TGTGCCAGCCAACTTAGCGGGGGCTCCTACAATGAGCAGTTCTTC.

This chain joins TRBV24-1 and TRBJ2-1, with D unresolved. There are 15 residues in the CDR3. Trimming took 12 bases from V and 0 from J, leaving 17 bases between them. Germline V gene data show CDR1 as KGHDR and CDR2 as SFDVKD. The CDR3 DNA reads TGTGCCGCCTACCCAAGGGCCTCCTCCTACAATGAGCAGTTCTTC. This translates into CAAYPRASSYNEQFF.

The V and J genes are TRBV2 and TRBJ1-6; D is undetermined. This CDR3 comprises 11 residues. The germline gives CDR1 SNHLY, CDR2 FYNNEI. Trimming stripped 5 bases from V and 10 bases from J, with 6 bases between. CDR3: CASSFTSPLHF. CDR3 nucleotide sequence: TGTGCCAGCAGTTTCACCTCACCCCTCCACTTT. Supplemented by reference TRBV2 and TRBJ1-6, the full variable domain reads EPEVTQTPSHQVTQMGQEVILRCVPISNHLYFYWYRQILGQKVEFLVSFYNNEISEKSEIFDDQFSVERPDGSNFTLKIRSTKLEDSAMYFCASSFTSPLHFGNGTRLTVT.

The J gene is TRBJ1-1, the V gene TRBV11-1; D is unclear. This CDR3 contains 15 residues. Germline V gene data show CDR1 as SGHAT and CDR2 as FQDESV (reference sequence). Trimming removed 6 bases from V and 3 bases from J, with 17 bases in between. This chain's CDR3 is CASSPPGLQYTEAFF. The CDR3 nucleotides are TGTGCCAGCAGTCCTCCGGGTCTCCAATACACTGAAGCTTTCTTT.

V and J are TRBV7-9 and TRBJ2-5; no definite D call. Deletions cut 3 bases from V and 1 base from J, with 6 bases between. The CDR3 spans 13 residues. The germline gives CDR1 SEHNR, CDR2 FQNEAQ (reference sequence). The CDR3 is CASSFFSQETQYF. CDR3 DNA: TGTGCCAGCAGCTTTTTCAGCCAAGAGACCCAGTACTTC.

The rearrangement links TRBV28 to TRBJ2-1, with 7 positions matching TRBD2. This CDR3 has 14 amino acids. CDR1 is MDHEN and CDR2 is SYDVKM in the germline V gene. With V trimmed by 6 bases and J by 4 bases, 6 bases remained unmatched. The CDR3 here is CASRTSRSYNEQFF. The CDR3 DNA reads TGTGCCAGCAGGACTAGCAGATCTTACAATGAGCAGTTCTTC.

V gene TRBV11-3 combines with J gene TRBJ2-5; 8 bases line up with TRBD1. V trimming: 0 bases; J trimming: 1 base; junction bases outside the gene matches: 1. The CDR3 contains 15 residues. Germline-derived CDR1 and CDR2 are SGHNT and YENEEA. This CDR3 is CASSLDGTGQETQYF. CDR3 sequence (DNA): TGTGCCAGCAGCTTAGATGGGACAGGCCAAGAGACCCAGTACTTC. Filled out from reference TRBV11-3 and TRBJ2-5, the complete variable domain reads EAGVVQSPRYKIIEKKQPVAFWCNPISGHNTLYWYLQNLGQGPELLIRYENEEAVDDSQLPKDRFSAERLKGVDSTLKIQPAELGDSAVYLCASSLDGTGQETQYFGPGTRLLVL.

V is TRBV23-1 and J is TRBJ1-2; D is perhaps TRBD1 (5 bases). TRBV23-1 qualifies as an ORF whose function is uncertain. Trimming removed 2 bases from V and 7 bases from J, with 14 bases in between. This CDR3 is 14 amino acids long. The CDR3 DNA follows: TGCGCCAGCAGTCAACCATTAGGGGTTGGTGGCTACACCTTC. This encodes CASSQPLGVGGYTF.

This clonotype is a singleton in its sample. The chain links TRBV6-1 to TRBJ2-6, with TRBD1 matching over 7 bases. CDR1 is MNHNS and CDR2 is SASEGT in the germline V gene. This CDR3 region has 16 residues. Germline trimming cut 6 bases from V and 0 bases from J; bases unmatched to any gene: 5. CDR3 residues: CASSAGGSSGANVLTF. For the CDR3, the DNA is TGTGCCAGCAGCGCAGGGGGTTCCTCTGGGGCCAACGTCCTGACTTTC.

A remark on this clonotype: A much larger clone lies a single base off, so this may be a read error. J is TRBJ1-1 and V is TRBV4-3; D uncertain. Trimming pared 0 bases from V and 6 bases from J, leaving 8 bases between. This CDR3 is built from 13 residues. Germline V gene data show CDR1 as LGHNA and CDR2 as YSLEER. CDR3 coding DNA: TGCGCCAGCAGCCAAGAAGGAGAGTCTGAAGCTTTCTTT. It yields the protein CASSQEGESEAFF.

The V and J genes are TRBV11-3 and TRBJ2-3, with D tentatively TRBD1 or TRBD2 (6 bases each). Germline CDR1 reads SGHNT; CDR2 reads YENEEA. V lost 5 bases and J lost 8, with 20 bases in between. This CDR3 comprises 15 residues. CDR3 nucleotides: TGTGCCAGCAGCAATACCGGGGGCCTCCCCGGTACGCAGTATTTT. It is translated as CASSNTGGLPGTQYF.

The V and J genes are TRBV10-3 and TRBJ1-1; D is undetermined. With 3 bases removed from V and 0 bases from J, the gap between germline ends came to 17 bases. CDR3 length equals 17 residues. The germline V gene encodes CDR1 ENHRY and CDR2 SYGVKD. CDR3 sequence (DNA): TGTGCCATCAGTGACGACCCCCAGGCCGTCATGAACACTGAAGCTTTCTTT. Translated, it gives CAISDDPQAVMNTEAFF.

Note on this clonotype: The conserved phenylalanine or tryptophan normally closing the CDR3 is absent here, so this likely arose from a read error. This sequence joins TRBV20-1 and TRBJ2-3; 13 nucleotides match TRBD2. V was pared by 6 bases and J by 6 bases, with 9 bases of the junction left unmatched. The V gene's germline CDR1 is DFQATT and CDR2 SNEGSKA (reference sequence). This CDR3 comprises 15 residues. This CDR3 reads CSAPGLAGVSDTQYL. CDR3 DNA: TGCAGTGCCCCTGGACTAGCGGGAGTTTCGGATACGCAGTATCTT.

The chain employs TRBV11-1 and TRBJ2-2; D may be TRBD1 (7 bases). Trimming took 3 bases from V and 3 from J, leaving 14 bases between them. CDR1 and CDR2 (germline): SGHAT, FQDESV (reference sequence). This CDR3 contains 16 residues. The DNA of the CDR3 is TGTGCCAGCAGCTTGACCCAGGGGGACTACACCGGGGAGCTGTTTTTT. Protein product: CASSLTQGDYTGELFF.

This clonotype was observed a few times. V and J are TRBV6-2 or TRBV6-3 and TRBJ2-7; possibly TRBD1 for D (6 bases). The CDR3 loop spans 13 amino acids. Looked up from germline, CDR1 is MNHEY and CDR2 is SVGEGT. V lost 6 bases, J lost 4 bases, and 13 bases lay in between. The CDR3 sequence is CASRTGFGYEQYF. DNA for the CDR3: TGTGCCAGCAGGACAGGTTTTGGGTACGAGCAGTACTTC.